These 30 T cell receptor beta chains were all obtained from the same sample, sequenced in a study of cytomegalovirus exposure and HLA in healthy donors. Libraries were prepared by immunoSEQ multiplex PCR; TCRdb keeps only in-frame clonotypes and omits some of them. The sample consists of some 150,000 clones, 89% of them appearing once. Source material: PBMCs. These receptors came from a young woman in good health and CMV-seropositive.

The chain is built from TRBV9 and TRBJ1-2, with D possibly being TRBD1 (6 bases). The V gene's germline CDR1 is SGDLS and CDR2 YYNGEE. This CDR3 is 12 amino acids long. V lost 7 bases, J lost 5 bases, and 12 bases lay in between. Here the CDR3 DNA reads TGTGCCAGCCGAGGGGGATATTATGGCTACACCTTC. It specifies CASRGGYYGYTF.

This chain links TRBV5-1 with TRBJ2-5; 7 nucleotides align to TRBD1. The CDR3 covers 15 residues. V shed 2 bases and J 5 bases; nucleotides not matched to a gene: 9. Germline V gene data show CDR1 as SGHRS and CDR2 as YFSETQ. In DNA, the CDR3 is TGCGCCAGCAGCTTCGGTAGGGGGCATGGGGAGACCCAGTACTTC. Residues: CASSFGRGHGETQYF.

The chain has TRBV9 and TRBJ2-1; TRBD2 might be the D (5 bases). CDR3 length: 13 residues. From germline, CDR1 is SGDLS and CDR2 YYNGEE. V was cut by 3 bases and J by 7 bases, with 11 bases left in between. The CDR3 nucleotides are TGTGCCAGCAGCGGGGGAGTCGGTAATGAGCAGTTCTTC. Its protein is CASSGGVGNEQFF.

The V call is TRBV7-3, the J call TRBJ2-5; D gene uncertain. Germline V gene lookup returns CDR1 SGHTA and CDR2 FQGTGA. The CDR3 sequence is 12 residues long. V lost 5 bases, J lost 5 bases, and 9 bases lay in between. CDR3 DNA: TGTGCCAGCAGCCCAACCGGGGAGACCCAGTACTTC. Translated: CASSPTGETQYF. The variable domain in full, completed from reference TRBV7-3 and TRBJ2-5, reads GAGVSQTPSNKVTEKGKYVELRCDPISGHTALYWYRQSLGQGPEFLIYFQGTGAADDSGLPNDRFFAVRPEGSVSTLKIQRTERGDSAVYLCASSPTGETQYFGPGTRLLVL.

V and J are TRBV4-1 and TRBJ2-1, with 8 bases that match TRBD2. Germline loops: CDR1 MGHRA, CDR2 YSYEKL. The CDR3 has 17 amino acids. The V and J ends lost 3 bases and 9 bases, in that order; junction bases with no gene match: 16. The CDR3 reads CASSQGGAGGPSGEQFF. CDR3 DNA sequence: TGCGCCAGCAGCCAGGGGGGTGCGGGGGGTCCGTCGGGTGAGCAGTTCTTC.

J is TRBJ2-7 and V is TRBV7-9; tentatively, D is TRBD2 (5 bases). This CDR3 has 14 amino acids. Trimming took 3 bases from V and 5 from J, leaving 14 bases between them. The germline gives CDR1 SEHNR, CDR2 FQNEAQ (reference sequence). The CDR3 spells CASSFPRGGDEQYF. The CDR3 bases are TGTGCCAGCAGCTTCCCAAGAGGAGGCGACGAGCAGTACTTC.

This chain joins TRBV2 and TRBJ1-5, with 9 bases that match TRBD1. CDR3 length: 15 residues. Germline CDR1 and CDR2: SNHLY and FYNNEI. V shed 5 bases and J 6 bases; nucleotides not matched to a gene: 8. The DNA for the CDR3 is TGTGCCAGCAGTTCGGGACAGGGCCGTGGTCAGCCCCAGCATTTT. It translates to CASSSGQGRGQPQHF. Based on the CDR3 plus reference TRBV2 and TRBJ1-5, the full variable domain is EPEVTQTPSHQVTQMGQEVILRCVPISNHLYFYWYRQILGQKVEFLVSFYNNEISEKSEIFDDQFSVERPDGSNFTLKIRSTKLEDSAMYFCASSSGQGRGQPQHFGDGTRLSIL.

The chain has TRBV9 and TRBJ1-4; a possible D gene is TRBD1 (6 bases). CDR1 is SGDLS, CDR2 YYNGEE, per germline. V dropped 3 bases and J dropped 6 bases, with 18 bases sitting between them. This CDR3 contains 16 residues. CDR3 amino acids: CASSATGIKGYEKLFF. DNA of the CDR3: TGTGCCAGCAGCGCGACAGGCATTAAGGGGTATGAAAAACTGTTTTTT.

This clone was seen only a few times. The genes are TRBV7-8 and TRBJ1-2, with D hard to call. The germline V and J ends were trimmed by 0 bases and 4 bases, with 12 bases remaining between them. In germline, CDR1 is SGHVS, CDR2 FQNEAQ. The CDR3 length is 15 residues. The CDR3 is CASSLAPGGLYGYTF. The CDR3 DNA follows: TGTGCCAGCAGCTTAGCGCCAGGTGGGCTCTATGGCTACACCTTC. Supplemented by reference TRBV7-8 and TRBJ1-2, the full variable domain reads GAGVSQSPRYKVAKRGQDVALRCDPISGHVSLFWYQQALGQGPEFLTYFQNEAQLDKSGLPSDRFFAERPEGSVSTLKIQRTQQEDSAVYLCASSLAPGGLYGYTFGSGTRLTVV.

The chain employs TRBV7-9 and TRBJ2-2; 9 positions match TRBD1. Germline V gene lookup returns CDR1 SEHNR and CDR2 FQNEAQ (reference sequence). This CDR3 comprises 17 residues. The trim removed 2 bases at V and 1 base at J, leaving 5 bases unmatched. The CDR3 DNA reads TGTGCCAGCAGCTTATTACAGGGGGCTAGGAACACCGGGGAGCTGTTTTTT. It is translated as CASSLLQGARNTGELFF.

The V gene is TRBV29-1, the J gene TRBJ1-1; no reliable D call. V lost 1 base and J 10 bases, leaving 16 bases between the germline ends. Germline V lookup: CDR1 SQVTM, CDR2 ANQGSEA. The CDR3 has 13 residues. The CDR3 region has the DNA TGCAGCGTTGAAGCACAAGGCGGGTTAATAGCTTTCTTT. Its protein product is CSVEAQGGLIAFF. Full variable domain (outside the CDR3, taken from reference TRBV29-1 and TRBJ1-1): SAVISQKPSRDICQRGTSLTIQCQVDSQVTMMFWYRQQPGQSLTLIATANQGSEATYESGFVIDKFPISRPNLTFSTLTVSNMSPEDSSIYLCSVEAQGGLIAFFGQGTRLTVV.

The chain employs TRBV7-2 and TRBJ2-3; 11 nucleotides agree with TRBD2. This CDR3 has 15 amino acids. The trim removed 1 base at V and 6 bases at J, leaving 3 bases unmatched. The germline V gene encodes CDR1 SGHTA and CDR2 FQGNSA. In DNA, the CDR3 is TGTGCCAGCAGCTTAGGTTTAGCGGGGGGGGATACGCAGTATTTT. Protein sequence: CASSLGLAGGDTQYF.

The chain is built from TRBV28 and TRBJ2-7; D unresolved. This CDR3 has 17 residues. V shed 6 bases and J shed 0 bases, with 21 bases lying between them. Germline V lookup: CDR1 MDHEN, CDR2 SYDVKM. The CDR3 here is CASSFRLGGFPSYEQYF. The CDR3 nucleotides read TGTGCCAGCAGCTTCCGGCTTGGCGGATTTCCCTCCTACGAGCAGTACTTC.

V and J are TRBV4-1 and TRBJ2-1; D gene uncertain. The germline V gene has CDR1 MGHRA and CDR2 YSYEKL. Trimming removed 4 bases from V and 5 bases from J, with 9 bases in between. The CDR3 sequence is 13 residues long. The CDR3 spells CASSPLVNNEQFF. The DNA of the CDR3 is TGCGCCAGCAGCCCCTTAGTAAACAATGAGCAGTTCTTC.

The V call is TRBV19, the J call TRBJ2-2, with D possibly TRBD2 on 5 matching bases. V shed 1 base and J shed 7 bases, with 16 bases lying between them. This CDR3 has 16 amino acids. Germline V gene sequence: CDR1 LNHDA, CDR2 SQIVND (reference sequence). In DNA form, the CDR3 reads TGTGCCAGTAGTATAGCCGACTACTTAACGGGCGGGGAGCTGTTTTTT. It encodes CASSIADYLTGGELFF. Together with reference TRBV19 and TRBJ2-2, the CDR3 gives the full variable domain: DGGITQSPKYLFRKEGQNVTLSCEQNLNHDAMYWYRQDPGQGLRLIYYSQIVNDFQKGDIAEGYSVSREKKESFPLTVTSAQKNPTAFYLCASSIADYLTGGELFFGEGSRLTVL.

This chain links TRBV19 with TRBJ1-5; D is possibly TRBD1 (6 bases). The germline V gene has CDR1 LNHDA and CDR2 SQIVND (reference sequence). The CDR3 extends over 17 amino acids. Trimming took 4 bases from V and 2 from J, leaving 18 bases between them. The CDR3 reads CASSSPQGSYGNQPQHF. Here the CDR3 DNA reads TGTGCCAGTAGTAGCCCTCAGGGGTCGTATGGCAATCAGCCCCAGCATTTT.

This chain joins TRBV4-2 and TRBJ1-1; a weak D match, TRBD1 (6 bases). From germline, CDR1 is LGHNA and CDR2 YNFKEQ. The CDR3 runs 18 residues. The V gene lost 0 bases and the J gene lost 0 bases, with 17 bases spanning the gap. Here the CDR3 DNA reads TGTGCCAGCAGCCAAGATCTGGGGGCAAGGCCCATGAACACTGAAGCTTTCTTT. Amino acid sequence: CASSQDLGARPMNTEAFF.

J is TRBJ2-7 and V is TRBV6-6; tentatively, D is TRBD2 (6 bases). The CDR3 totals 14 residues. CDR1 MNHNY and CDR2 SVGAGI come from the germline V gene (reference sequence). V lost 2 bases to trimming and J lost 4 bases, with 12 bases between them. The CDR3 nucleotides read TGTGCCAGCAGTTACGCGGAGGGTAGATACGAGCAGTACTTC. As protein: CASSYAEGRYEQYF.

This clone was seen a handful of times. This chain links TRBV11-3 with TRBJ2-1, with D maybe TRBD1 (5 bases). CDR1 and CDR2 from the germline V gene are SGHNT and YENEEA. CDR3 size: 14 residues. The V end lost 2 bases, the J end lost 5 bases, and 10 bases lay between the germline ends. CDR3 sequence: CASSLPGLNNEQFF. DNA of the CDR3: TGTGCCAGCAGCTTACCAGGGTTAAACAATGAGCAGTTCTTC.

CDR3 in DNA: TGTGCCAGCGACAGGAGCCAGGACACTGAAGCTTTCTTT. Amino acid sequence: CASDRSQDTEAFF. The chain uses TRBV19 and TRBJ1-1; tentatively, D is TRBD1 (6 bases). V lost 9 bases and J 3 bases, leaving 14 bases between the germline ends. The germline CDR1 and CDR2 sequences are LNHDA and SQIVND (reference sequence). This CDR3 comprises 13 residues.

V is TRBV6-1 and J is TRBJ2-3; TRBD2 is a possible D gene (5 bases). CDR1 is MNHNS and CDR2 is SASEGT in the germline V gene. Trimming shortened V by 0 bases and J by 0 bases, and 10 bases separated the two germline ends. CDR3 size: 16 residues. In nucleotides, the CDR3 is TGTGCCAGCAGTGAAGCAGCGGTAGGAAGCACAGATACGCAGTATTTT. It yields the protein CASSEAAVGSTDTQYF.

The chain links TRBV2 to TRBJ2-7; 11 nucleotides agree with TRBD1. CDR1 and CDR2 (germline): SNHLY, FYNNEI. The CDR3 is 14 residues long. The J segment lost 6 bases and the V segment lost 5 bases, leaving 6 bases of the junction unmatched. CDR3 amino acids: CASSLRTGGSEQYF. In DNA form, the CDR3 reads TGTGCCAGCAGTTTAAGGACAGGGGGCTCCGAGCAGTACTTC.

This chain connects TRBV19 to TRBJ1-5; perhaps TRBD1 as D (6 bases). CDR1 and CDR2 from the germline V gene are LNHDA and SQIVND (reference sequence). Trimming left V 3 bases short and J 7 bases short, with 16 bases between. The CDR3 spans 15 residues. CDR3 in DNA: TGTGCCAGTAGTATGTCGGGGGGCGCGGGGCAGCCCCAGCATTTT. Encoded protein: CASSMSGGAGQPQHF.

The chain is built from TRBV6-5 and TRBJ2-7, with 9 bases fitting TRBD1. This CDR3 is 15 amino acids long. After removal of 5 bases from V and 1 base from J, the junction contained 6 bases not matched to a gene. CDR1 MNHEY and CDR2 SVGAGI come from the germline V gene. The CDR3 spells CASSGVTGGSYEQYF. The CDR3 DNA follows: TGTGCCAGCAGTGGTGTGACAGGGGGGTCCTACGAGCAGTACTTC.

The chain employs TRBV12-2 and TRBJ1-5; no check of the table's D call, TRBD1, against the DNA was made. TRBV12-2 is given as a pseudogene. This CDR3 region has 18 residues. The CDR3 DNA reads TGTGCAAGTCGCTTAGCGCCCCCCCGACAATATAGCAATCAGCCCCAGCATTTT. Translation: CASRLAPPRQYSNQPQHF.

The chain employs TRBV7-9 and TRBJ2-5; the D gene is possibly TRBD1 (6 bases). Germline V gene lookup returns CDR1 SEHNR and CDR2 FQNEAQ (reference sequence). V was trimmed by 4 bases and J by 1 base, leaving 7 bases between them. This CDR3 has 13 amino acids. The CDR3: CASSSQGQETQYF. The CDR3 coding sequence is TGTGCCAGCAGCTCACAGGGCCAAGAGACCCAGTACTTC.

The genes are TRBV19 and TRBJ2-7, with TRBD1 matching over 9 bases. This CDR3 is built from 13 residues. V was clipped by 4 bases and J by 4 bases; unmatched bases: 2. Germline-derived CDR1 and CDR2 are LNHDA and SQIVND (reference sequence). The CDR3 coding sequence is TGTGCCAGTAGTACGGGACAGGGATACGAGCAGTACTTC. As protein: CASSTGQGYEQYF.

This rearrangement joins TRBV28 to TRBJ2-3, with 7 bases identical to TRBD2. Trimming cost V 5 bases and J 4 bases; bases outside gene matches: 12. Germline CDR1 and CDR2: MDHEN and SYDVKM. The CDR3 spans 16 residues. The CDR3 reads CASSPPGGNSADTQYF. The CDR3 nucleotides are TGTGCCAGCAGTCCCCCCGGGGGGAACAGCGCAGATACGCAGTATTTT.

The chain links TRBV7-9 to TRBJ1-1; D unresolved. This CDR3 is 17 amino acids long. V was shortened by 2 bases and J by 1 base, with 17 bases between the two germline ends. Per germline, CDR1 SEHNR and CDR2 FQNEAQ (reference sequence). CDR3 region: CASSLSIVRSKNTEAFF. CDR3 nucleotide sequence: TGTGCCAGCAGCTTAAGTATAGTTAGAAGCAAGAACACTGAAGCTTTCTTT.

The gene calls are TRBV29-1 and TRBJ1-1; D is unresolved. Germline assignment: CDR1 SQVTM and CDR2 ANQGSEA. CDR3 length: 13 amino acids. The V end lost 2 bases, the J end lost 6 bases, and 13 bases lay between the germline ends. CDR3 coding DNA: TGCAGCGTTGAAAAATCGGTAGAATCTGAAGCTTTCTTT. Its translation is CSVEKSVESEAFF.